This T cell receptor (beta chain) stems from a study of T cells in localized non-small cell lung cancer. Overall study results and limits: Out of the top 100 tumor clones, a median approximately 61 were seen in adjacent lung. The greatest T cell clonality was found in uninvolved adjacent lung (higher than in tumor).

A remark on this clone: Its antigen is still unknown.

Method: immunoSEQ multiplex PCR; TCRdb's copy keeps in-frame clones and lacks some. The sample lists roughly 72,000 clones; 65% to 85% were seen once. The CDR3 extends over 14 amino acids. Germline V gene data show CDR1 as SGHRS and CDR2 as YFSETQ. The V gene lost 3 bases and the J gene lost 1 base, with 10 bases spanning the gap. This chain uses TRBV5-1 with TRBJ1-1, with D tentatively TRBD1 (6 bases). The sequence derives from a female donor older than 55 with stage I lung adenocarcinoma. The sequences come from peripheral blood, collected before any cancer treatment. CDR3 nucleotide sequence: TGCGCCAGCAGCTCAACAGGGTCGAACACTGAAGCTTTCTTT. Translating gives CASSSTGSNTEAFF. The whole variable domain, filled in from reference TRBV5-1 and TRBJ1-1, reads KAGVTQTPRYLIKTRGQQVTLSCSPISGHRSVSWYQQTPGQGLQFLFEYFSETQRNKGNFPGRFSGRQFSNSRSEMNVSTLELGDSALYLCASSSTGSNTEAFFGQGTRLTVV.